This T cell receptor (beta chain) was documented in a study of blood T cell repertoires in COVID-19. On the study more broadly: T cells, B-cell-depleted T cells, or PBMCs supplied cDNA or gDNA.

The protocol was immunoSEQ multiplex PCR, while the TCRdb copy is restricted to in-frame clones and leaves out a portion. The sample holds 90,000 or so clones, roughly 80% seen once. Trimming cost V 3 bases and J 7 bases; bases outside gene matches: 8. This CDR3 region has 14 residues. The germline V gene has CDR1 DFQATT and CDR2 SNEGSKA (reference sequence). The receptor comes from a human donor in a cohort sampled during active COVID-19. Input material: peripheral blood. The J gene is TRBJ1-2, the V gene TRBV20-1; 10 bases line up with TRBD1. CDR3 in amino acids: CSASDGTGAIGYTF. CDR3 coding DNA: TGCAGTGCTAGTGATGGGACAGGGGCAATTGGCTACACCTTC.